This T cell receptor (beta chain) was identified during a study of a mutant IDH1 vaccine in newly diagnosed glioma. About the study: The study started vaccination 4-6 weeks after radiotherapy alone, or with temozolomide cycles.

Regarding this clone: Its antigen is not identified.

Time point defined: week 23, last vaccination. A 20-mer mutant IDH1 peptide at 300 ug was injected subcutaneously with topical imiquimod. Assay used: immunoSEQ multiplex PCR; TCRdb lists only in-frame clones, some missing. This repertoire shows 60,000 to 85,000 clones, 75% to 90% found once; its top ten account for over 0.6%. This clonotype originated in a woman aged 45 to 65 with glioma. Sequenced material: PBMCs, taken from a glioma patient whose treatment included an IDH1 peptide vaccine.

CDR3 protein: CASSVVGGTGRDEQYF. The CDR3 DNA follows: TGTGCCAGCAGCGTAGTAGGGGGGACAGGGCGCGACGAGCAGTACTTC. The chain carries TRBV9 and TRBJ2-7; 9 bases are a match to TRBD1. V was clipped by 0 bases and J by 5 bases; unmatched bases: 9. Germline CDR1 and CDR2: SGDLS and YYNGEE. The CDR3 contains 16 residues.